The 4 T cell receptor beta chains reported below all come from one sample, sequenced in a study of blood T cell repertoires in COVID-19. Libraries were prepared by immunoSEQ multiplex PCR; TCRdb keeps only in-frame clonotypes and omits some of them. Among approximately 360,000 clones, 90% were seen once, and the ten largest hold 6.5%. The sequencing sample was made of peripheral blood. Source of these receptors: a young man with active or convalescent COVID-19.

The chain recombines TRBV5-6 with TRBJ1-5; 7 nucleotides align to TRBD1. From germline, CDR1 is SGHDT and CDR2 YYEEEE. This CDR3 contains 15 residues. V lost 4 bases to trimming and J lost 4 bases; unmatched junction nucleotides: 8. CDR3 in DNA: TGTGCCAGCAGCCTAGGACAGGTTATTAATCAGCCCCAGCATTTT. It specifies CASSLGQVINQPQHF.

The chain has TRBV18 and TRBJ1-1, with 10 bases identical to TRBD1. CDR1 and CDR2 from the germline V gene are KGHSH and LQKENI. The ends lost 4 bases at V and 5 bases at J; junction bases unmatched: 7. The CDR3 contains 15 residues. The CDR3 here is CASSQGGQGITEAFF. The CDR3, as DNA: TGTGCCAGCTCACAAGGGGGACAGGGGATAACTGAAGCTTTCTTT.

The chain joins TRBV6-2 or TRBV6-3 to TRBJ1-5, with D uncertain. Trimming took 2 bases from V and 4 from J, leaving 15 bases between them. CDR3 size: 16 residues. Looked up from germline, CDR1 is MNHEY and CDR2 is SVGEGT. The CDR3 region is CASSYLGLGLNQPQHF. The CDR3 nucleotides read TGTGCCAGCAGTTACCTTGGACTTGGGCTTAATCAGCCCCAGCATTTT.

The chain is built from TRBV6-5 and TRBJ2-3; D is perhaps TRBD1 (5 bases). CDR1 is MNHEY, CDR2 SVGAGI, per germline. V was pared by 4 bases and J by 3 bases, with 14 bases between. The length of the CDR3 is 15 residues. The CDR3 sequence is CASSFQVRGTDTQYF. CDR3 nucleotide sequence: TGTGCCAGCAGTTTCCAAGTAAGGGGAACAGATACGCAGTATTTT.